The 20 T cell receptor beta chains below were found in one sample sequenced in a study of siplizumab effects on memory and regulatory T cells. Assay used: immunoSEQ multiplex PCR; TCRdb lists only in-frame clones, some missing. Of approximately 50,000 clones detected, approximately 93% appear once; the ten largest clones hold 17%. The sample was CD8+ T cells sorted from blood. These receptors came from a human donor in good health.

This clone has only one observation. The chain couples TRBV6-1 to TRBJ1-6, with a possible D match to TRBD1 (5 bases). The CDR3 has 15 residues. With 1 base removed from V and 8 bases from J, the gap between germline ends came to 12 bases. Germline-derived CDR1 and CDR2 are MNHNS and SASEGT. The CDR3 DNA sequence: TGTGCCAGCAGTGAAGTGCTCAGGGAGGATTCACCCCTCCACTTT. It encodes CASSEVLREDSPLHF.

The CDR3 DNA sequence: TGTGCCAGCAGTGCGGGGGGGACAGGAGCCTACGAGCAGTACTTC. Amino acids: CASSAGGTGAYEQYF. This rearrangement joins TRBV2 to TRBJ2-7; D might be TRBD1 or TRBD2, each matching 8 bases. V shed 4 bases and J shed 2 bases, with 15 bases lying between them. The CDR3 spans 15 residues. In germline, CDR1 is SNHLY, CDR2 FYNNEI.

V gene TRBV6-5 combines with J gene TRBJ1-2; perhaps TRBD1 as D (5 bases). The CDR3 extends over 15 amino acids. Looked up from germline, CDR1 is MNHEY and CDR2 is SVGAGI. Trimming removed 4 bases at V and 8 bases at J, with 20 bases between. This CDR3 is CASSFNPEGADGYTF. The CDR3 nucleotides are TGTGCCAGCAGTTTCAATCCTGAAGGGGCAGACGGCTACACCTTC.

This clone occurred once. The chain is built from TRBV13 and TRBJ2-1; 11 nucleotides match TRBD2. The CDR3 is 16 amino acids. V shed 0 bases and J 7 bases; nucleotides not matched to a gene: 5. Per the germline V gene, CDR1 is PRHDT and CDR2 is FYEKMQ (reference sequence). In nucleotides, the CDR3 is TGTGCCAGCAGCTTAGGCCTCTTAGCGGGAGGGAATGAGCAGTTCTTC. Translating gives CASSLGLLAGGNEQFF.

The chain joins TRBV27 to TRBJ2-3; 7 nucleotides agree with TRBD2. This CDR3 comprises 14 residues. V shed 4 bases and J 2 bases; nucleotides not matched to a gene: 3. CDR1 and CDR2 (germline): MNHEY, SMNVEV (reference sequence). In DNA, the CDR3 is TGTGCCAGCAGTTCCCAGCGGGACACAGATACGCAGTATTTT. Translated, it gives CASSSQRDTDTQYF.

Remarks on this clone: The CDR3 carries no conserved terminal phenylalanine or tryptophan, so it likely arises from a read error. Because the CDR3's place on the DNA is in doubt, the DNA is left out and the CDR3 is given as listed by TCRdb. The V gene is TRBV21-1, the J gene TRBJ2-7. TRBV21-1 is recorded as a pseudogene. Inclusive of both ends, the CDR3 amounts to 10 amino acids. This CDR3 is CASSKKGPPL.

This sequence joins TRBV27 and TRBJ2-2, with 9 bases lining up with TRBD2. This CDR3 is built from 14 residues. CDR1 and CDR2 from the germline V gene are MNHEY and SMNVEV (reference sequence). V lost 7 bases and J lost 4; bases outside the gene matches: 4. DNA for the CDR3: TGTGCCAGCAAAGATAGCGGGAGCACCGGGGAGCTGTTTTTT. This translates into CASKDSGSTGELFF.

The CDR3 reads CARQGARGGKETQYF. CDR3 bases: TGTGCCAGGCAGGGGGCGAGGGGAGGAAAAGAGACCCAGTACTTC. The chain couples TRBV2 to TRBJ2-5, with 8 positions matching TRBD1. The CDR3 runs to 15 residues. V dropped 9 bases and J dropped 3; count of bases not matched to a gene: 12. CDR1 is SNHLY, CDR2 FYNNEI, per germline.

The J gene is TRBJ1-2, the V gene TRBV7-2; the D is unclear. The CDR3 consists of 12 residues. The ends were cut back, 2 bases at V and 8 bases at J, with 9 bases in the middle. CDR1 and CDR2 (germline): SGHTA, FQGNSA. The CDR3: CASSLIKDGYTF. The CDR3 nucleotides are TGTGCCAGCAGCTTAATTAAGGACGGCTACACCTTC.

This clone has only one observation. This chain connects TRBV10-2 to TRBJ1-1, with TRBD1 as a possible D gene (5 bases). The germline CDR1 and CDR2 sequences are WSHSY and SAAADI. This CDR3 spans 13 amino acids. V was shortened by 7 bases and J by 7 bases, with 16 bases between the two germline ends. CDR3 sequence (DNA): TGCGCCAGCAAAGGCCCAGGGATGAGTGAAGCTTTCTTT. Its translation is CASKGPGMSEAFF.

The chain joins TRBV5-6 to TRBJ2-4; D uncertain. Deletions cut 4 bases from V and 0 bases from J, with 11 bases between. The CDR3 covers 15 residues. The V gene's germline CDR1 is SGHDT and CDR2 YYEEEE. CDR3 bases: TGTGCCAGCAGCCCTATCAGTGTAGCCAAAAACATTCAGTACTTC. Its translation is CASSPISVAKNIQYF. The complete variable domain, with remaining parts taken from reference TRBV5-6 and TRBJ2-4, reads DAGVTQSPTHLIKTRGQQVTLRCSPKSGHDTVSWYQQALGQGPQFIFQYYEEEERQRGNFPDRFSGHQFPNYSSELNVNALLLGDSALYLCASSPISVAKNIQYFGAGTRLSVL.

The table lists this clone with a count of one. The chain carries TRBV7-9 and TRBJ2-7; D might be TRBD1 (6 bases). The CDR3 loop spans 14 amino acids. V was shortened by 6 bases and J by 3 bases, with 15 bases between the two germline ends. The germline V gene encodes CDR1 SEHNR and CDR2 FQNEAQ (reference sequence). CDR3 sequence reads: CASRPSRGSYEQYF. The CDR3 DNA reads TGTGCCAGCAGACCTTCCAGGGGTAGCTACGAGCAGTACTTC.

The chain links TRBV5-6 to TRBJ2-3; D call uncertain. Per germline, CDR1 SGHDT and CDR2 YYEEEE. Trimming removed 0 bases at V and 0 bases at J, with 5 bases between. The CDR3 consists of 14 residues. The CDR3: CASSLDGSTDTQYF. In DNA, the CDR3 is TGTGCCAGCAGCTTGGATGGCAGCACAGATACGCAGTATTTT. The entire variable domain, with the rest obtained from reference TRBV5-6 and TRBJ2-3, is as follows: DAGVTQSPTHLIKTRGQQVTLRCSPKSGHDTVSWYQQALGQGPQFIFQYYEEEERQRGNFPDRFSGHQFPNYSSELNVNALLLGDSALYLCASSLDGSTDTQYFGPGTRLTVL.

The chain has TRBV5-1 and TRBJ2-1; D is tentatively TRBD1 or TRBD2 (5 bases each). CDR1 is SGHRS and CDR2 is YFSETQ in the germline V gene. Trimming took off 4 bases at V and 0 bases at J, with 17 bases between the two ends. The length of the CDR3 is 17 residues. CDR3 bases: TGCGCCAGCAGCCCTCAAGGGACGGTTAGCTCCTACAATGAGCAGTTCTTC. Protein: CASSPQGTVSSYNEQFF.

The chain is built from TRBV29-1 and TRBJ2-2, with D possibly being TRBD1 or TRBD2 (6 bases each). The CDR3 length is 15 residues. Germline V lookup: CDR1 SQVTM, CDR2 ANQGSEA. Trimming removed 6 bases at V and 5 bases at J, with 19 bases between. CDR3 in DNA: TGCAGCGTCACACCCACAAGGGGGAGGACCGGGGAGCTGTTTTTT. Its protein product is CSVTPTRGRTGELFF.

This chain links TRBV7-9 with TRBJ2-7, with D hard to call. Trimming left V 7 bases short and J 0 bases short, with 13 bases between. The CDR3 length is 14 residues. The germline V gene has CDR1 SEHNR and CDR2 FQNEAQ (reference sequence). The CDR3 loop reads CASIRSLSSYEQYF. For the CDR3, the DNA is TGTGCCAGCATACGGTCCCTTTCCTCCTACGAGCAGTACTTC. The whole variable domain, remainder taken from reference TRBV7-9 and TRBJ2-7, is DTGVSQNPRHKITKRGQNVTFRCDPISEHNRLYWYRQTLGQGPEFLTYFQNEAQLEKSRLLSDRFSAERPKGSFSTLEIQRTEQGDSAMYLCASIRSLSSYEQYFGPGTRLTVT.

The chain joins TRBV5-8 to TRBJ2-5; D is unresolved. The CDR3 is 14 amino acids. V was trimmed by 4 bases and J by 2 bases, leaving 12 bases between them. Germline CDR1 and CDR2: SGHTS and YDEGEE. The CDR3 is CASSPRTDQETQYF. The DNA of the CDR3 is TGTGCCAGCAGCCCCCGGACGGATCAAGAGACCCAGTACTTC.

The chain recombines TRBV27 with TRBJ1-1, with 7 bases that match TRBD1. The V gene's germline CDR1 is MNHEY and CDR2 SMNVEV (reference sequence). The ends lost 8 bases at V and 1 base at J; junction bases unmatched: 4. The length of the CDR3 is 13 residues. The CDR3 sequence is CASGWTGNTEAFF. In DNA, the CDR3 is TGTGCCAGCGGATGGACAGGGAACACTGAAGCTTTCTTT.

This chain links TRBV28 with TRBJ2-5; TRBD1 aligns across 7 bases. V dropped 4 bases and J dropped 2; count of bases not matched to a gene: 4. The V gene's germline CDR1 is MDHEN and CDR2 SYDVKM. The CDR3 runs 14 residues. In DNA, the CDR3 is TGTGCCAGCAGTTCCCCGGGACAGCAAGAGACCCAGTACTTC. This sequence encodes CASSSPGQQETQYF.

J is TRBJ1-4 and V is TRBV7-6; D is undetermined. The CDR3 consists of 16 residues. Germline V gene sequence: CDR1 SGHVS, CDR2 FNYEAQ. V was pared by 4 bases and J by 0 bases, with 12 bases between. For the CDR3, the DNA is TGTGCCAGCAGCTCCTATGACCGCTCAACTAATGAAAAACTGTTTTTT. Amino acids: CASSSYDRSTNEKLFF.